This T cell receptor beta chain was observed in a study of T cell responses to AZD1222 COVID-19 vaccine. Findings and limits, study-wide: Regions left unmutated in variants are reportedly the target of nearly half of spike-specific TCRs.

Some clones are missing from TCRdb's copy, which holds only in-frame ones; the method was immunoSEQ multiplex PCR. The table has about 110,000 clones, more than 70% seen once. Trimming took off 1 base at V and 7 bases at J, with 13 bases between the two ends. Germline V gives CDR1 ENHRY, CDR2 SYGVKD. The CDR3 contains 14 residues. A note on this clone: As yet, its antigen is unknown.

The material was peripheral blood, obtained 28 days after the second AZD1222 dose. The chain carries TRBV10-3 and TRBJ1-1; tentative D call: TRBD1 (6 bases). This clonotype originated in an adult who received the AZD1222 COVID-19 vaccine. Here the CDR3 DNA reads TGTGCCATCAGTGAGTATAGGACAGAAAATGAAGCTTTCTTT. The encoded protein is CAISEYRTENEAFF.